This TCR beta chain originates from a study of OX40 agonist ivuxolimab in advanced cancers. Across the whole study: Patients assigned to dose escalation were diagnosed with hepatocellular carcinoma, melanoma, renal cell or head and neck cancer. Previous treatment with anti-PD-1, anti-PD-L1 or anti-CTLA-4 therapy was allowed; less than 45% had received some. Study-wide findings and caveats: Researchers did not determine the expanded peripheral T cells' antigen specificity. Expanded clones were, on average, more numerous in CD8+ T cells than in CD4+.

The germline V gene has CDR1 MGHRA and CDR2 YSYEKL. CDR3 length equals 15 residues. The V gene end was trimmed by 3 bases and the J gene end by 7 bases; junction bases not matched to a gene: 6. The repertoire was sequenced with immunoSEQ multiplex PCR; TCRdb's copy has only in-frame clones and lacks some. Of about 99,000 clones listed, around nine tenths were seen once; the top ten hold roughly 0.31%. Concerning this clone itself: Its antigen is still unknown.

Source: CD4+ or CD8+ T cells sorted from blood, taken in a trial of the OX40 agonist ivuxolimab. The clonotype originates from an adult with an advanced solid tumor such as melanoma, head and neck, liver or kidney cancer. The chain carries TRBV4-1 and TRBJ1-5; 10 bases match TRBD1. The CDR3 here is CASSQGQGLKQPQHF. The CDR3 DNA is TGCGCCAGCAGCCAGGGACAGGGGTTAAAACAGCCCCAGCATTTT.